This TCR beta chain originates from a study of T cell repertoires in cytomegalovirus infection. Study in general: Public TCR beta signature analysis indicated the presence of both CMV infection and matching HLA type. Study results and caveats: Identification of carriers of CMV plus the relevant HLA was achieved through cumulative public TCR beta family frequency. The study found HLA-C-restricted CMV-specific TCR beta clonotypes dominating the ex vivo response.

The sample holds many counts of this clonotype. What it binds is unknown. MiXCR, run by TCRdb on the reads, gives a single entry per CDR3 protein. The sample shows almost 500,000 distinct CDR3 sequences, about 10% of them seen only once. Trimming at V came to 3 bases and at J to 5 bases, leaving 6 bases not matched to a gene. Germline V gene sequence: CDR1 MDHEN, CDR2 SYDVKM. The CDR3 has 14 residues. V and J are TRBV28 and TRBJ2-7; TRBD1 aligns across 8 bases. This receptor was taken from a human donor in good health (CMV status not recorded). Some clones in this sample may be carry-over from other donors' samples. The sequenced sample was PBMCs. CDR3 region: CASSLSDRVNEQYF. The CDR3 bases are TGTGCCAGCAGTTTGTCGGACAGGGTTAACGAGCAGTACTTC.